One sample yielded the 25 T cell receptor beta chains listed below, sequenced in a study of cytomegalovirus exposure and HLA in healthy donors. Primers for the PCR totalled 60 Vbeta and 13 Jbeta. Clones were sequenced by immunoSEQ multiplex PCR, and TCRdb holds only the in-frame ones, with some missing. The sample lists around 58,000 clones, around four fifths occurring once. The sample taken for sequencing was PBMCs. The receptors shown here come from a male donor in good health and CMV-seropositive.

The chain combines TRBV7-2 with TRBJ2-3, with D uncertain. The CDR3 loop spans 12 amino acids. Per the germline V gene, CDR1 is SGHTA and CDR2 is FQGNSA. Trimming pared 11 bases from V and 2 bases from J, leaving 11 bases between. Written as DNA, the CDR3 is TGTGCCTCCGGAGCCTACACAGATACGCAGTATTTT. This gives the protein CASGAYTDTQYF.

The chain links TRBV27 to TRBJ1-2; D remains ambiguous. Germline CDR1 reads MNHEY; CDR2 reads SMNVEV (reference sequence). Trimming cost V 2 bases and J 7 bases, with 14 bases left between them. The CDR3 runs 14 residues. The DNA for the CDR3 is TGTGCCAGCAGTTTAGAAGCTTATATCCCTGGCTACACCTTC. Amino acids: CASSLEAYIPGYTF.

The J gene is TRBJ2-3, the V gene TRBV6-5; the D gene is possibly TRBD2 (5 bases). The CDR3 runs to 14 residues. From germline, CDR1 is MNHEY and CDR2 SVGAGI. V lost 7 bases to trimming and J lost 6 bases, with 17 bases between them. CDR3 loop: CASNKADGGDTQYF. Written as DNA, the CDR3 is TGTGCCAGCAACAAAGCCGACGGAGGCGATACGCAGTATTTT.

V and J are TRBV9 and TRBJ2-5; D possibly corresponds to TRBD2 (5 bases). This CDR3 spans 16 amino acids. The germline V and J ends were trimmed by 0 bases and 5 bases, with 17 bases remaining between them. Germline-derived CDR1 and CDR2 are SGDLS and YYNGEE. The CDR3 protein is CASSVAGSASGETQYF. CDR3 coding DNA: TGTGCCAGCAGCGTAGCGGGGTCTGCGTCGGGGGAGACCCAGTACTTC.

This clone was picked up one time. The chain links TRBV10-3 to TRBJ2-5, with TRBD1 as a possible D gene (5 bases). Germline values: CDR1 ENHRY, CDR2 SYGVKD. Trimming removed 5 bases at V and 1 base at J, with 8 bases between. This CDR3 comprises 13 residues. The CDR3 is CAISSGIQETQYF. CDR3 nucleotides: TGTGCCATCAGTTCAGGGATCCAAGAGACCCAGTACTTC.

V and J are TRBV2 and TRBJ2-1, with a tentative D call TRBD2 (5 bases). V lost 4 bases, J lost 5 bases, and 15 bases lay in between. CDR1 is SNHLY and CDR2 is FYNNEI in the germline V gene. This CDR3 contains 15 residues. The CDR3 nucleotides are TGTGCCAGCAGTGCGGGGTGGTCAATTAACAATGAGCAGTTCTTC. Its translation: CASSAGWSINNEQFF.

The gene calls are TRBV19 and TRBJ1-2; TRBD1 agrees at 7 bases. This CDR3 spans 13 amino acids. Per germline, CDR1 LNHDA and CDR2 SQIVND (reference sequence). The trim removed 7 bases at V and 3 bases at J, leaving 5 bases unmatched. The CDR3 bases are TGTGCCAGTACAGAGGACAGGTACTATGGCTACACCTTC. Residues: CASTEDRYYGYTF. Supplemented by reference TRBV19 and TRBJ1-2, the full variable domain reads DGGITQSPKYLFRKEGQNVTLSCEQNLNHDAMYWYRQDPGQGLRLIYYSQIVNDFQKGDIAEGYSVSREKKESFPLTVTSAQKNPTAFYLCASTEDRYYGYTFGSGTRLTVV.

The chain joins TRBV6-5 to TRBJ2-7, with D hard to call. Trimming stripped 8 bases from V and 1 base from J, with 18 bases between. In germline, CDR1 is MNHEY, CDR2 SVGAGI. The CDR3 has 15 residues. The CDR3 coding sequence is TGTGCCAGCGCCATAAATCGACTTGGTTCCTACGAGCAGTACTTC. Its translation is CASAINRLGSYEQYF.

This sequence joins TRBV2 and TRBJ1-6; the D gene is possibly TRBD1 (6 bases). V was trimmed by 6 bases and J by 8 bases, leaving 17 bases between them. The CDR3 spans 15 residues. In germline, CDR1 is SNHLY, CDR2 FYNNEI. This chain's CDR3 is CASRSRTGSDSPLHF. CDR3 in DNA: TGTGCCAGCAGATCTAGAACAGGGTCGGATTCACCCCTCCACTTT.

The rearrangement uses TRBV19 and TRBJ1-6, with 7 positions matching TRBD1. This CDR3 has 16 residues. Trimming removed 3 bases from V and 7 bases from J; junction bases left unmatched: 9. The V gene's germline CDR1 is LNHDA and CDR2 SQIVND (reference sequence). The CDR3 here is CASSMKTGLRNSPLHF. CDR3 sequence (DNA): TGTGCCAGTAGTATGAAGACAGGGTTGAGAAATTCACCCCTCCACTTT.

The chain is built from TRBV6-6 and TRBJ1-4; D is undetermined. Per the germline V gene, CDR1 is MNHNY and CDR2 is SVGAGI (reference sequence). Trimming removed 5 bases at V and 7 bases at J, with 5 bases between. CDR3 length: 11 residues. The CDR3 nucleotides read TGTGCCAGCAGTCCCGGTGAAAAACTGTTTTTT. This translates into CASSPGEKLFF.

Regarding this clone: The sample holds other DNA sequences that translate to the same CDR3. The chain uses TRBV5-6 and TRBJ2-7, with D tentatively TRBD1 (6 bases). CDR1 SGHDT and CDR2 YYEEEE come from the germline V gene. The CDR3 length is 16 residues. Between the trimmed V and J ends, which lost 0 bases and 3 bases, there was a span of 16 bases. In nucleotides, the CDR3 is TGTGCCAGCAGCTTGGGAGATGGCAGGGGCTTCTACGAGCAGTACTTC. It specifies CASSLGDGRGFYEQYF. Full variable domain (remainder filled in from reference TRBV5-6 and TRBJ2-7): DAGVTQSPTHLIKTRGQQVTLRCSPKSGHDTVSWYQQALGQGPQFIFQYYEEEERQRGNFPDRFSGHQFPNYSSELNVNALLLGDSALYLCASSLGDGRGFYEQYFGPGTRLTVT.

The rearrangement links TRBV19 to TRBJ2-3; a possible D gene is TRBD2 (7 bases). V lost 6 bases, J lost 8 bases, and 24 bases lay in between. Germline lookup yields CDR1 LNHDA and CDR2 SQIVND (reference sequence). The length of the CDR3 is 16 residues. The CDR3 coding sequence is TGTGCCAGTAGCGATGGCCCTTCGGGGGGCGGGGGTACGCAGTATTTT. It is translated as CASSDGPSGGGGTQYF.

The chain combines TRBV13 with TRBJ2-7; maybe TRBD2 (5 bases). This CDR3 is built from 15 residues. Germline lookup yields CDR1 PRHDT and CDR2 FYEKMQ (reference sequence). Trimming removed 6 bases at V and 1 base at J, with 16 bases between. Here the CDR3 reads CASSPHYGESYEQYF. For the CDR3, the DNA is TGTGCCAGCAGTCCTCATTACGGGGAATCCTACGAGCAGTACTTC.

The rearrangement links TRBV7-9 to TRBJ2-3; D might be TRBD1 (6 bases). This CDR3 region has 15 residues. Germline V gene lookup returns CDR1 SEHNR and CDR2 FQNEAQ (reference sequence). Trimming cost V 3 bases and J 4 bases, with 14 bases left between them. DNA of the CDR3: TGTGCCAGCAGCTTCGACAGGTTGCAACCAGATACGCAGTATTTT. Its protein is CASSFDRLQPDTQYF.

This chain connects TRBV5-8 to TRBJ2-3, with 7 nucleotides matching TRBD2. The CDR3 is 15 amino acids. Germline CDR1 and CDR2: SGHTS and YDEGEE. V gave up 5 bases and J gave up 3 bases; unmatched junction bases: 9. CDR3 bases: TGTGCCAGCAGAATAAAACTAGCGCCAACAGATACGCAGTATTTT. Its protein product is CASRIKLAPTDTQYF.

J is TRBJ2-7 and V is TRBV7-9; the D is unclear. The ends were cut back, 1 base at V and 5 bases at J, with 6 bases in the middle. Germline assignment: CDR1 SEHNR and CDR2 FQNEAQ (reference sequence). The CDR3 runs 12 residues. The CDR3 sequence is CASSLEQNEQYF. The DNA of the CDR3 is TGTGCCAGCAGCTTAGAACAGAACGAGCAGTACTTC.

The chain uses TRBV5-4 and TRBJ2-6; no definite D call. Germline CDR1 and CDR2: SGHNT and YYREEE (reference sequence). V gave up 4 bases and J gave up 0 bases, with 8 bases separating them. This CDR3 has 15 amino acids. The DNA of the CDR3 is TGTGCCAGCAGCGCGCATTTCTCTGGGGCCAACGTCCTGACTTTC. It specifies CASSAHFSGANVLTF.

This clone was counted between two and nine times. The V call is TRBV6-1, the J call TRBJ2-3; possibly TRBD1 for D (6 bases). The V end was cut by 3 bases, the J end by 2 bases, with 15 bases between. Germline-derived CDR1 and CDR2 are MNHNS and SASEGT. This CDR3 is built from 16 residues. The CDR3 DNA sequence: TGTGCCAGCAGTGACCCGAGGGGGACCTCCACAGATACGCAGTATTTT. This translates into CASSDPRGTSTDTQYF.

As for this clone: The junction differs from germline at one of its ends, possibly a read error. The chain combines TRBV5-1 with TRBJ2-2; D gene unclear. The CDR3 contains 15 residues. CDR1 and CDR2 (germline): SGHRS, YFSETQ. The CDR3 region has the DNA TGCGCCAGCACCTTGGGTGGTAGCAACACCGGGGAGCTGTTTTTT. It translates to CASTLGGSNTGELFF.

The chain has TRBV18 and TRBJ1-2; D gene uncertain. Germline CDR1 KGHSH, CDR2 LQKENI. V gave up 5 bases and J gave up 8 bases, with 12 bases separating them. There are 12 residues in the CDR3. In DNA, the CDR3 is TGTGCCAGCTCAGCCTCGGAGAGGGGCTACACCTTC. This gives the protein CASSASERGYTF.

This clone was picked up a small number of times. This chain connects TRBV4-1 to TRBJ1-1; D is unresolved. CDR1 is MGHRA, CDR2 YSYEKL, per germline. This CDR3 has 17 amino acids. Trimming removed 2 bases at V and 1 base at J, with 17 bases between. CDR3 sequence (DNA): TGCGCCAGCAGCCAACGGTGGTTGGCGGAAAGGAACACTGAAGCTTTCTTT. Translated: CASSQRWLAERNTEAFF.

The rearrangement links TRBV27 to TRBJ1-2; D unclear. Trimming removed 10 bases from V and 6 bases from J, with 3 bases in between. The CDR3 spans 8 residues. Germline loops: CDR1 MNHEY, CDR2 SMNVEV (reference sequence). The CDR3 reads CATDGYTF. The CDR3 DNA is TGTGCCACCGATGGCTACACCTTC.

The chain joins TRBV13 to TRBJ1-1, with TRBD1 matching 11 bases. The germline gives CDR1 PRHDT, CDR2 FYEKMQ (reference sequence). The V and J ends lost 6 bases and 10 bases, in that order; junction bases with no gene match: 4. The length of the CDR3 is 12 residues. CDR3 sequence: CASSWGQGGAFF. The CDR3 DNA is TGTGCCAGCAGTTGGGGACAGGGGGGAGCTTTCTTT. The entire variable domain, with the rest obtained from reference TRBV13 and TRBJ1-1, is as follows: AAGVIQSPRHLIKEKRETATLKCYPIPRHDTVYWYQQGPGQDPQFLISFYEKMQSDKGSIPDRFSAQQFSDYHSELNMSSLELGDSALYFCASSWGQGGAFFGQGTRLTVV.

The gene calls are TRBV7-2 and TRBJ2-5, with D maybe TRBD1 (6 bases). V lost 1 base and J lost 5, with 20 bases in between. This CDR3 comprises 17 residues. Looked up from germline, CDR1 is SGHTA and CDR2 is FQGNSA. In DNA, the CDR3 is TGTGCCAGCAGCTTAGGACCGGGGACACTCGGACCGGAGACCCAGTACTTC. Its translation is CASSLGPGTLGPETQYF.